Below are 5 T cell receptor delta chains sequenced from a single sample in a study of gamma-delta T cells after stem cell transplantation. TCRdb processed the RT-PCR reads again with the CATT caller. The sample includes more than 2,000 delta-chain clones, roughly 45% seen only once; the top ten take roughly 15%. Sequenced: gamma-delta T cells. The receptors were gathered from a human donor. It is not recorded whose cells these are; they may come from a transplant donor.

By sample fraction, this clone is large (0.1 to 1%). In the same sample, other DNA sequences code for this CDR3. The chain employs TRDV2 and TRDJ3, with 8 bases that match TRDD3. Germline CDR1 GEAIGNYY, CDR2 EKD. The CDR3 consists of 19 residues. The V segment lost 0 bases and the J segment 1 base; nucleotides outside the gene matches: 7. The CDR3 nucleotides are TGTGCCTGTGACACCGCAACTGGGGGTATTTCCTGGGACACCCGACAGATGTTTTTC. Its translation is CACDTATGGISWDTRQMFF.

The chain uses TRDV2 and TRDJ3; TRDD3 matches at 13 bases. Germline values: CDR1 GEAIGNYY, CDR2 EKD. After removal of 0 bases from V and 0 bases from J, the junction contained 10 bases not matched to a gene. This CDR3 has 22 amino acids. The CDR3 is CACDTVLGDTGFSSWDTRQMFF. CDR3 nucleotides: TGTGCCTGTGACACCGTACTGGGGGATACGGGGTTCAGCTCCTGGGACACCCGACAGATGTTTTTC.

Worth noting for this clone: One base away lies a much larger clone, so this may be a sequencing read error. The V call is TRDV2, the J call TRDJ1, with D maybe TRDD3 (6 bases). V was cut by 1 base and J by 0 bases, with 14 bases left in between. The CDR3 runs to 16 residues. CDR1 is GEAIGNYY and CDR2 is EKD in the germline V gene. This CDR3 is CACDTLGAKYTDKLIF. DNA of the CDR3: TGTGCCTGTGACACGTTGGGGGCTAAGTACACCGATAAACTCATCTTT.

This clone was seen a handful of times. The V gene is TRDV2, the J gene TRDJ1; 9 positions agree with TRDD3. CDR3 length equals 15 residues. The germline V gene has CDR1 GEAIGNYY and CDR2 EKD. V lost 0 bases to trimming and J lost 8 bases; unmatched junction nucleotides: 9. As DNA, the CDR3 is TGTGCCTGTGACACCGTTTCTCCTGGGGGATGGAAACTCATCTTT. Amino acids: CACDTVSPGGWKLIF.

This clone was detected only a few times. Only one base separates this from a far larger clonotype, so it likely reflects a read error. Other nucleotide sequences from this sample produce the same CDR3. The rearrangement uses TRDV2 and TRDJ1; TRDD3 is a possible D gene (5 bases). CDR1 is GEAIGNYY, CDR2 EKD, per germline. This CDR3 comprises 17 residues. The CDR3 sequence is CACDTWAPDGGTDKLIF. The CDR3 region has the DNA TGCGCCTGTGACACGTGGGCCCCCGACGGGGGGACCGATAAACTCATCTTT.